What follows describes a single T cell receptor beta chain. Its antigen is not identified. The sample comes from a study of shared clonotypes between healthy human individuals. Points from the study as a whole: Collection of samples was limited to blood; tissue repertoires likely differ.

The CDR3 contains 14 residues. Germline-derived CDR1 and CDR2 are SGHVS and FNYEAQ. Trimming removed 5 bases from V and 0 bases from J, with 11 bases in between. TCRdb's table, derived via immunoSEQ multiplex PCR, lists solely in-frame clones and lacks some. The sample includes roughly 120,000 clones, more than 65% of them seen just once. The V and J genes are TRBV7-6 and TRBJ2-7, with a possible D match to TRBD1 (7 bases). Sequencing used memory CD8+ T cells sorted from blood. Subset indicated: CD45RO+ cells pooled with CCR7-negative TemRA cells. The clonotype was recovered from a woman aged 25 to 39 in good health. The CDR3, as DNA: TGTGCCAGCAGCGCCAGGGGGGACTCCTACGAGCAGTACTTC. This codes for CASSARGDSYEQYF.